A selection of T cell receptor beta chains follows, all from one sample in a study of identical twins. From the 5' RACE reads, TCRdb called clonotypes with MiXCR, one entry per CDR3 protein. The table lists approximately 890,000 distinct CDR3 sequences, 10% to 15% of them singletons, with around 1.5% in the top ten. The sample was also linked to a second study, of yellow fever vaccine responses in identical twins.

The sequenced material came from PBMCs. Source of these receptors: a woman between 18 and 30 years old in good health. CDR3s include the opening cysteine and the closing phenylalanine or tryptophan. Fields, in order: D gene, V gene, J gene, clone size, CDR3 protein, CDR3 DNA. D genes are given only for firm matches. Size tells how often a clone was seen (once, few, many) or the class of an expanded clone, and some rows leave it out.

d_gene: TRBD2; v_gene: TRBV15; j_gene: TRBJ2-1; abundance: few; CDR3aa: CATSPGTSGGRLSYNEQFF; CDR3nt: TGTGCCACCAGTCCGGGGACTAGCGGGGGCCGTCTCTCCTACAATGAGCAGTTCTTC
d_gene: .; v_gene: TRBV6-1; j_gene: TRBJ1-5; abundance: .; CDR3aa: CASSEERGPQHF; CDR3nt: TGTGCCAGCAGTGAAGAGAGGGGGCCCCAGCATTTT
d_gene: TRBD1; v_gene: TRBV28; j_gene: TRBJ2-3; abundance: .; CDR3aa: CASTPGGRLSTDTQYF; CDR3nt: TGTGCCAGCACACCAGGGGGAAGGCTAAGCACAGATACGCAGTATTTT
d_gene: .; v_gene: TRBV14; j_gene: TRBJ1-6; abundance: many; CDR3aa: CASSPRFRTTDSPLHF; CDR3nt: TGTGCCAGCAGCCCCAGGTTTCGGACCACGGATTCACCCCTCCACTTT
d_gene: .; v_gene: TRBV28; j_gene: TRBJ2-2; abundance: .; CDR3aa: CASSLLGSHGNTGELFF; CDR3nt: TGTGCCAGCAGTTTATTAGGGTCTCATGGGAACACCGGGGAGCTGTTTTTT
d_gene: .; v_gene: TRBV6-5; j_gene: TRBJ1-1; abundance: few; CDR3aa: CATKLSPWAVNTEAFF; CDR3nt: TGTGCCACCAAACTTAGCCCTTGGGCGGTGAACACTGAAGCTTTCTTT
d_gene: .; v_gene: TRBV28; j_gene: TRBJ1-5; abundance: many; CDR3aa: CASSLGDQFSAQHF; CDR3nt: TGTGCCAGCAGTTTAGGCGACCAGTTTTCGGCCCAGCATTTT
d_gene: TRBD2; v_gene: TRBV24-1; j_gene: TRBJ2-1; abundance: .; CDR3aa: CATSVRGGSGEQFF; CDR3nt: TGTGCCACCAGTGTACGGGGGGGCAGCGGTGAGCAGTTCTTC
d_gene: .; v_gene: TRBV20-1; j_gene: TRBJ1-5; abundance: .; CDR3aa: CSASSTDPSNQPQHF; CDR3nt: TGCAGTGCTAGTTCGACAGATCCTAGCAATCAGCCCCAGCATTTT
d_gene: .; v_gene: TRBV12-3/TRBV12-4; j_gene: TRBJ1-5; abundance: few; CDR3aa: CASSFRTGKQPQHF; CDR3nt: TGTGCCAGCAGTTTTAGAACAGGCAAGCAGCCCCAGCATTTT
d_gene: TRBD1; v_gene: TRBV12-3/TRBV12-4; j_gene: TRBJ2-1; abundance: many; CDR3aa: CASKNGQGVNEQFF; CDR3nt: TGTGCCAGCAAAAACGGTCAGGGGGTCAATGAGCAGTTCTTC
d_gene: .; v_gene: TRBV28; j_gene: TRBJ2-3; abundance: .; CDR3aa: CASTSPRGRTDTQYF; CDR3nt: TGTGCCAGCACCTCCCCCCGGGGGCGCACAGATACGCAGTATTTT
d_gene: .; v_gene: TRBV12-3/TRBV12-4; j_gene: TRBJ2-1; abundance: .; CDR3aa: CASSWVNEHQFF; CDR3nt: TGTGCCAGCAGTTGGGTCAATGAGCATCAGTTCTTC
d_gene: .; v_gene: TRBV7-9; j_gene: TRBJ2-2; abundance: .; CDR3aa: CASSLTQGNGELFF; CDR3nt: TGTGCCAGCAGCCTCACACAGGGCAACGGGGAGCTGTTTTTT
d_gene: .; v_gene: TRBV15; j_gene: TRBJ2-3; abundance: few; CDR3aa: CATSRGGVRTDTQYF; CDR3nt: TGTGCCACCAGCAGAGGTGGGGTTCGCACAGATACGCAGTATTTT
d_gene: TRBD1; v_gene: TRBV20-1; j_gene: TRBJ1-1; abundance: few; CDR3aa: CSARDGGTGTLNSEAFF; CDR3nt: TGCAGTGCTAGAGATGGGGGGACAGGGACGTTAAACTCTGAAGCTTTCTTT
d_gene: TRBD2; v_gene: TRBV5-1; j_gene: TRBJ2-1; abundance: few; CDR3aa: CASSLAKTSGGPYEQFF; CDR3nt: TGCGCCAGCAGCTTGGCCAAGACTAGCGGGGGGCCCTATGAGCAGTTCTTC
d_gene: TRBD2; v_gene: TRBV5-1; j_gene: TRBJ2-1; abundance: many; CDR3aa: CASSYYSSGAQYNEQFF; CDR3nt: TGCGCCAGCAGCTATTATTCTAGCGGAGCCCAGTACAATGAGCAGTTCTTC
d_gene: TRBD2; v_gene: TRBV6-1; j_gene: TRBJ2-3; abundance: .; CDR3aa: CASSGYLLAGGVLDTQYF; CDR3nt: TGTGCCAGCAGTGGCTACTTACTAGCGGGTGGGGTGCTGGATACGCAGTATTTT
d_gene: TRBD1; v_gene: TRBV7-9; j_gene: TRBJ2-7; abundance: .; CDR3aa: CASSPPTGVYEQYF; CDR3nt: TGTGCCAGCAGCCCCCCCACAGGGGTGTACGAGCAGTACTTC
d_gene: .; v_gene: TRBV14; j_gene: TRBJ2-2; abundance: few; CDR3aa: CASSRSGGVRLGGELFF; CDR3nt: TGTGCCAGCAGCCGAAGTGGGGGAGTCCGGCTTGGGGGGGAGCTGTTTTTT
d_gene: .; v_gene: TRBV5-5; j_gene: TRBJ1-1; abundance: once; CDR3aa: CASSLGQSNEAFF; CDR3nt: TGTGCCAGCAGCTTGGGGCAGTCGAATGAAGCTTTCTTT
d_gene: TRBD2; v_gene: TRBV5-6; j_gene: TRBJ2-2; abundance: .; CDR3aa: CASSPSRKRGRDTGELFF; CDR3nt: TGTGCCAGCAGCCCCTCACGGAAGCGGGGGCGAGACACCGGGGAGCTGTTTTTT
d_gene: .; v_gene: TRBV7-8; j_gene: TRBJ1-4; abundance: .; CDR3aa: CASSFGTRAVNEKLFF; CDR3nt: TGTGCCAGCAGCTTTGGTACTCGGGCTGTTAATGAAAAACTGTTTTTT
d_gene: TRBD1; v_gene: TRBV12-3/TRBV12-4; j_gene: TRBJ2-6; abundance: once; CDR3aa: CACSLKGQGISGANVLTF; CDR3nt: TGTGCCTGCAGTTTAAAGGGACAGGGGATCTCTGGGGCCAACGTCCTGACTTTC
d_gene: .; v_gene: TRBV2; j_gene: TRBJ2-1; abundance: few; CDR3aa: CASILTSPYNEQFF; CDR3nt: TGTGCCAGCATTTTGACTAGTCCCTACAATGAGCAGTTCTTC
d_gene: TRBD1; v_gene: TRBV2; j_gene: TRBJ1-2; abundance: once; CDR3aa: CASNRDRSNYGYTF; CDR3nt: TGTGCCAGCAACCGGGACAGATCTAACTATGGCTACACCTTC
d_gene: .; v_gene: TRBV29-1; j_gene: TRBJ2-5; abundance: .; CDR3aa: CSVRVSGQETQYF; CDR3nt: TGCAGCGTTCGGGTGAGCGGCCAAGAGACCCAGTACTTC
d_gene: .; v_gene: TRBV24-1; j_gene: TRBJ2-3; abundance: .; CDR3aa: CATSVGRSPVWDTQYF; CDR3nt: TGTGCCACCAGTGTAGGGAGGTCCCCAGTTTGGGATACGCAGTATTTT
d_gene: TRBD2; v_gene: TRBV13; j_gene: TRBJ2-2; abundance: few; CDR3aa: CASTGTSGFYTGELFF; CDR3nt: TGTGCCAGCACCGGGACTAGCGGGTTCTACACCGGGGAGCTGTTTTTT
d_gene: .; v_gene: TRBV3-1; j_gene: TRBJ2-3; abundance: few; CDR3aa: CASSQVGRGDLGNTQYF; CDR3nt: TGTGCCAGCAGCCAAGTTGGTCGGGGAGACCTCGGGAATACGCAGTATTTT
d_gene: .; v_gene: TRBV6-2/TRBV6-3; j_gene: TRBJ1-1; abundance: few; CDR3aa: CASTGWNTEAFF; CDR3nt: TGTGCCAGCACCGGCTGGAACACTGAAGCTTTCTTT
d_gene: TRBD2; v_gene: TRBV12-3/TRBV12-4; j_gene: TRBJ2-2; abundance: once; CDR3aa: CASSFEVRTSGSGTGELFF; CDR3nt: TGTGCCAGCAGTTTTGAGGTCAGGACTAGCGGGTCTGGGACCGGGGAGCTGTTTTTT
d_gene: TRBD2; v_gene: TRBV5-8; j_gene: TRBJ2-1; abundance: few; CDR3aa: CASSSSGGRF; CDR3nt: TGTGCCAGCAGCTCTAGCGGGGGCCGCTTC
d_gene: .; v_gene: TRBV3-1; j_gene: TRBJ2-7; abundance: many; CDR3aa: CASSQSSPLEQYF; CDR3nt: TGTGCCAGCAGCCAAAGTAGCCCCCTGGAGCAGTACTTC
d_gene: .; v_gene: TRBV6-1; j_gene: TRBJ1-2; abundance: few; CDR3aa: CASSPPGVGDGYTF; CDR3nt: TGTGCCAGCAGCCCGCCCGGGGTCGGCGATGGCTACACCTTC
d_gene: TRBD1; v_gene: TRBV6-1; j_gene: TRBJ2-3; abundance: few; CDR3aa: CASSIAGTAHTDTQYF; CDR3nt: TGTGCCAGCAGTATCGCCGGGACAGCGCACACAGATACGCAGTATTTT
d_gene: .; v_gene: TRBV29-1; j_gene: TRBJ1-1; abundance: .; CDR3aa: CSDGSEAFF; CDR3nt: TGCAGCGACGGTTCTGAAGCTTTCTTT
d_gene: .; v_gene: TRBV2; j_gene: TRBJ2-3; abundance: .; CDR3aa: CASSEQGSHTDTQYF; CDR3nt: TGTGCCAGCAGTGAACAAGGGTCCCACACAGATACGCAGTATTTT
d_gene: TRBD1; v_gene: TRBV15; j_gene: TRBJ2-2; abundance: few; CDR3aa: CATYSDRGYTGELFF; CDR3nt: TGTGCCACCTACTCTGACAGGGGTTACACCGGGGAGCTGTTTTTT
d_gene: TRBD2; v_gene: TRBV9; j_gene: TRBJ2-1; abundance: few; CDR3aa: CASSVPGLAGALSSYNEQFF; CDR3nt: TGTGCCAGCAGCGTACCGGGACTAGCGGGGGCCCTGAGCTCCTACAATGAGCAGTTCTTC
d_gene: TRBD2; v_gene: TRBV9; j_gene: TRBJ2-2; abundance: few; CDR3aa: CASSVAPERGGVTGELFF; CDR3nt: TGTGCCAGCAGCGTAGCCCCGGAGCGGGGGGGAGTTACCGGGGAGCTGTTTTTT
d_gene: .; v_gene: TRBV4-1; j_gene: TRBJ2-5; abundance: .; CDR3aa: CASSQADDGETQYF; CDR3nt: TGCGCCAGCAGCCAAGCTGATGATGGGGAGACCCAGTACTTC
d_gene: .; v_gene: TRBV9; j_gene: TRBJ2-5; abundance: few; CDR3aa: CASSVGGLETQYF; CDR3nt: TGTGCCAGCAGCGTAGGGGGGCTGGAGACCCAGTACTTC
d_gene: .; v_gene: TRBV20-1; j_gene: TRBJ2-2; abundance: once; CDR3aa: CSASGTSNTGELFF; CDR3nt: TGCAGTGCGTCCGGGACCTCGAACACCGGGGAGCTGTTTTTT
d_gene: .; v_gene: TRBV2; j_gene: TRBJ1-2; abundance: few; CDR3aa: CASSDDSYGYTF; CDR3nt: TGTGCCAGCAGTGACGACAGCTATGGCTACACCTTC
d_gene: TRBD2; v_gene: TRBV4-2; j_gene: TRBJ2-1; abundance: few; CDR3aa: CASSHVPSGGSSYNEQFF; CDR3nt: TGTGCCAGCAGCCACGTACCTAGCGGGGGGAGCTCCTACAATGAGCAGTTCTTC
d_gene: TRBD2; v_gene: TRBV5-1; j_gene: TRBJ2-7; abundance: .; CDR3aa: CASSFYLTSGGPSEQYF; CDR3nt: TGCGCCAGCAGCTTCTATTTGACTAGCGGGGGGCCCTCCGAGCAGTACTTC
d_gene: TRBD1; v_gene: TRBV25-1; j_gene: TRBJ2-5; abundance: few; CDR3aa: CASRTGTQTQYF; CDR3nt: TGTGCCAGCAGGACAGGGACGCAGACCCAGTACTTC
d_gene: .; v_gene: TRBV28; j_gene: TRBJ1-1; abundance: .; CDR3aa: CASNDPGRENTEAFF; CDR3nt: TGTGCCAGCAATGACCCCGGACGGGAGAACACTGAAGCTTTCTTT
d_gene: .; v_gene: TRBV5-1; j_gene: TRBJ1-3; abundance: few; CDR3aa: CASSLQTGGNTIYF; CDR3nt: TGCGCCAGCAGCTTACAGACAGGTGGAAACACCATATATTTT
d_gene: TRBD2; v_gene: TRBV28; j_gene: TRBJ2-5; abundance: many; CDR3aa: CASSPLAGGKETQYF; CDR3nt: TGTGCCAGCAGTCCCCTAGCGGGGGGGAAAGAGACCCAGTACTTC
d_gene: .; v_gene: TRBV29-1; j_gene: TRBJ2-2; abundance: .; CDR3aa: CSVDRGATGELFF; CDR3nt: TGCAGCGTTGACAGGGGCGCCACCGGGGAGCTGTTTTTT
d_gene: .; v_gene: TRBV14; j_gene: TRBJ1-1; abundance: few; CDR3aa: CASSRDTVNTEAFF; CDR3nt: TGTGCCAGCAGCCGGGACACGGTGAACACTGAAGCTTTCTTT
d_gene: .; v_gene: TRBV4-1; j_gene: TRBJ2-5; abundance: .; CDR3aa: CASSQEEGQETQYF; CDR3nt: TGCGCCAGCAGCCAAGAGGAGGGGCAAGAGACCCAGTACTTC